One sample yielded the 26 T cell receptor beta chains listed below, sequenced in a study of T-cell reconstitution after alpha-beta-depleted transplantation in children. Construction of the TCRbeta library involved unique molecular identifiers. TCRdb reanalysed the PCR reads using MiXCR and keeps one entry per CDR3 protein. There are fewer than 350,000 distinct CDR3 sequences in the sample; around a tenth occur only once, and approximately 7.6% lies in the top ten. Material: PBMCs, obtained before TCRalphabeta/CD19-depleted stem cell transplant. These receptors originate from a boy younger than two with acute myeloid leukemia, due to receive a stem cell transplant.

This clonotype was found a few times. This rearrangement joins TRBV7-2 to TRBJ1-4; D is unclear. CDR1 and CDR2 from the germline V gene are SGHTA and FQGNSA. The V end lost 3 bases, the J end lost 0 bases, and 11 bases lay between the germline ends. The CDR3 consists of 16 residues. CDR3 bases: TGTGCCAGCAGCTTGGACGGTCCCGCAACTAATGAAAAACTGTTTTTT. This translates into CASSLDGPATNEKLFF.

This clonotype was detected ten times or more. This chain connects TRBV6-5 to TRBJ2-7; no clear D. The CDR3 extends over 15 amino acids. The germline V and J ends were trimmed by 0 bases and 2 bases, with 11 bases remaining between them. Germline V lookup: CDR1 MNHEY, CDR2 SVGAGI. CDR3: CASSYSTPEPYEQYF. The CDR3 DNA follows: TGTGCCAGCAGTTACTCGACCCCAGAACCCTACGAGCAGTACTTC.

This clonotype appeared many times. The V call is TRBV29-1, the J call TRBJ1-2; TRBD1 aligns across 7 bases. The trim removed 4 bases at V and 7 bases at J, leaving 6 bases unmatched. Germline V lookup: CDR1 SQVTM, CDR2 ANQGSEA. This CDR3 is 12 amino acids long. CDR3 DNA sequence: TGCAGCGTTGCAGGGGGTGTGGCTGGCTACACCTTC. This codes for CSVAGGVAGYTF.

This clonotype was found many times. In DNA, the CDR3 is TGCGCCAGCAGCTTGGGCCCGGGACAGGGGGCCTACGAGCAGTACTTC. Translated: CASSLGPGQGAYEQYF. J is TRBJ2-7 and V is TRBV5-1, with 11 bases lining up with TRBD1. The CDR3 runs to 16 residues. Germline CDR1 and CDR2: SGHRS and YFSETQ. V gave up 0 bases and J gave up 2 bases; unmatched junction bases: 4.

This clonotype was counted ten times or more. The chain recombines TRBV6-5 with TRBJ2-6; TRBD1 might be the D (5 bases). The V end was cut by 4 bases, the J end by 6 bases, with 10 bases between. The CDR3 extends over 14 amino acids. Germline V lookup: CDR1 MNHEY, CDR2 SVGAGI. CDR3 nucleotide sequence: TGTGCCAGCAGTTCCCGACAGACGGCCAACGTCCTGACTTTC. This gives the protein CASSSRQTANVLTF.

This clonotype was observed at least ten times. The chain is built from TRBV9 and TRBJ1-6, with 12 bases aligning to TRBD1. Trimming at V came to 3 bases and at J to 9 bases, leaving 7 bases not matched to a gene. Germline V gene sequence: CDR1 SGDLS, CDR2 YYNGEE. There are 16 residues in the CDR3. In nucleotides, the CDR3 is TGTGCCAGCAGCGCCCGGGACAGGGGGCAGGGTTCACCCCTCCACTTT. It encodes CASSARDRGQGSPLHF. The whole variable domain, remainder taken from reference TRBV9 and TRBJ1-6, is DSGVTQTPKHLITATGQRVTLRCSPRSGDLSVYWYQQSLDQGLQFLIQYYNGEERAKGNILERFSAQQFPDLHSELNLSSLELGDSALYFCASSARDRGQGSPLHFGNGTRLTVT.

In this sample, this clonotype turned up many times. The J gene is TRBJ2-3, the V gene TRBV29-1; D assignment may be TRBD1 or TRBD2 (5 bases each). The germline V and J ends were trimmed by 6 bases and 1 base, with 14 bases remaining between them. Germline V CDR1 and CDR2: SQVTM, ANQGSEA. This CDR3 comprises 14 residues. The CDR3: CSVAPGPRTDTQYF. Here the CDR3 DNA reads TGCAGCGTGGCTCCGGGACCCCGCACAGATACGCAGTATTTT.

In its sample, this clonotype was seen a few times. The chain has TRBV3-1 and TRBJ2-7; 11 bases are a match to TRBD2. V lost 3 bases to trimming and J lost 2 bases; unmatched junction nucleotides: 12. Germline V gene sequence: CDR1 LGHDT, CDR2 YNNKEL (reference sequence). The CDR3 is made up of 18 amino acids. The CDR3 DNA reads TGTGCCAGCAGCCACCGGCCCTCTAGCGGGAGGCAAGCCTACGAGCAGTACTTC. Residues: CASSHRPSSGRQAYEQYF.

This clonotype was found many times. CDR3 sequence: CASRRTGGLYEQYF. DNA for the CDR3: TGTGCCAGCAGGAGGACAGGGGGACTCTACGAGCAGTACTTC. The chain recombines TRBV27 with TRBJ2-7; TRBD1 matches at 10 bases. The CDR3 is made up of 14 amino acids. Germline loops: CDR1 MNHEY, CDR2 SMNVEV (reference sequence). J lost 3 bases, V lost 6 bases, and 5 bases had no gene match.

This clonotype was detected many times. In nucleotides, the CDR3 is TGTGCCAGCAGCTTTGACCGGGACAGGGTGAAGTCCGGGGCCAACGTCCTGACTTTC. This sequence encodes CASSFDRDRVKSGANVLTF. The chain employs TRBV11-2 and TRBJ2-6, with TRBD1 identical over 9 bases. The V and J ends lost 3 bases and 4 bases, in that order; junction bases with no gene match: 13. This CDR3 spans 19 amino acids. In germline, CDR1 is SGHAT, CDR2 FQNNGV.

This clonotype was picked up many times. This rearrangement joins TRBV20-1 to TRBJ1-5; maybe TRBD1 (5 bases). The germline gives CDR1 DFQATT, CDR2 SNEGSKA (reference sequence). Trimming removed 1 base at V and 4 bases at J, with 14 bases between. There are 15 residues in the CDR3. The CDR3 loop reads CSARVPDSPNQPQHF. The CDR3 region has the DNA TGCAGTGCTAGAGTCCCCGACAGCCCAAATCAGCCCCAGCATTTT.

The chain links TRBV20-1 to TRBJ2-1; TRBD2 matches 13 bases. The CDR3 sequence is 14 residues long. V dropped 1 base and J dropped 12; count of bases not matched to a gene: 6. The V gene's germline CDR1 is DFQATT and CDR2 SNEGSKA (reference sequence). The CDR3 coding sequence is TGCAGTGCTAGAGGTGGACTAGCGGGAGTTCGGCAGTTCTTC. Translated, it gives CSARGGLAGVRQFF.

This clonotype has more than one count but fewer than ten. This chain connects TRBV10-3 to TRBJ1-2, with 12 bases identical to TRBD1. Per the germline V gene, CDR1 is ENHRY and CDR2 is SYGVKD. The CDR3 has 13 amino acids. Trimming took 11 bases from V and 6 from J; bases not matched to a gene: 7. The CDR3 region has the DNA TGTGCCGTCGGGACAGGGGGCAAAGATGGCTACACCTTC. Translated, it gives CAVGTGGKDGYTF.

For the CDR3, the DNA is TGTGCCAGCAGCTTAGGGCACTCTCGATGGGGCACAGATACGCAGTATTTT. Translated: CASSLGHSRWGTDTQYF. The genes are TRBV11-3 and TRBJ2-3; D ambiguous. This CDR3 contains 17 residues. CDR1 SGHNT and CDR2 YENEEA come from the germline V gene. Trimming pared 1 base from V and 1 base from J, leaving 15 bases between.

This clonotype came up many times. The chain recombines TRBV9 with TRBJ1-1; D is uncertain. From germline, CDR1 is SGDLS and CDR2 YYNGEE. The V end was cut by 0 bases, the J end by 1 base, with 4 bases between. The CDR3 runs 13 residues. The CDR3 nucleotides read TGTGCCAGCAGCGTAGAGCGGAACACTGAAGCTTTCTTT. This sequence encodes CASSVERNTEAFF. The full variable domain, with the rest looked up from reference TRBV9 and TRBJ1-1, is DSGVTQTPKHLITATGQRVTLRCSPRSGDLSVYWYQQSLDQGLQFLIQYYNGEERAKGNILERFSAQQFPDLHSELNLSSLELGDSALYFCASSVERNTEAFFGQGTRLTVV.

This clonotype showed up many times. With a much larger clone just one base away, this may be a read error. V gene TRBV7-2 combines with J gene TRBJ2-7, with unresolved D. With 3 bases removed from V and 3 bases from J, the gap between germline ends came to 3 bases. The CDR3 has 11 residues. Germline CDR1 reads SGHTA; CDR2 reads FQGNSA. This CDR3 is CASSFHYEQYF. CDR3 in DNA: TGTGCCAGCAGCTTCCACTACGAGCAGTACTTC.

This clonotype was seen repeatedly, ten times or more. V usage is TRBV28 and J usage is TRBJ2-2; D unresolved. The CDR3 consists of 16 residues. Germline assignment: CDR1 MDHEN and CDR2 SYDVKM. The V gene lost 2 bases and the J gene lost 2 bases, with 12 bases spanning the gap. This CDR3 is CASSLGLGSNTGELFF. In nucleotides, the CDR3 is TGTGCCAGCAGTTTAGGTCTAGGGTCCAACACCGGGGAGCTGTTTTTT. The complete variable domain, with remaining parts taken from reference TRBV28 and TRBJ2-2, reads DVKVTQSSRYLVKRTGEKVFLECVQDMDHENMFWYRQDPGLGLRLIYFSYDVKMKEKGDIPEGYSVSREKKERFSLILESASTNQTSMYLCASSLGLGSNTGELFFGEGSRLTVL.

This clonotype has ten or more counts. This rearrangement joins TRBV3-1 to TRBJ2-7; 10 nucleotides align to TRBD2. The V gene's germline CDR1 is LGHDT and CDR2 YNNKEL (reference sequence). The ends lost 4 bases at V and 6 bases at J; junction bases unmatched: 12. This CDR3 has 16 amino acids. This CDR3 reads CASSRRSGRAQFEQYF. The DNA of the CDR3 is TGTGCCAGCAGCCGAAGGAGCGGGAGGGCCCAATTCGAGCAGTACTTC.

This clonotype was seen more than once but under ten times. This chain connects TRBV6-5 to TRBJ2-3, with TRBD2 matching 9 bases. The CDR3 runs 19 residues. The V and J ends lost 2 bases and 3 bases, in that order; junction bases with no gene match: 15. In germline, CDR1 is MNHEY, CDR2 SVGAGI. The CDR3 bases are TGTGCCAGCAGTTACCACCCCGGTGGGACTAGCAGGGGGACAGATACGCAGTATTTT. Protein product: CASSYHPGGTSRGTDTQYF.

V gene TRBV20-1 combines with J gene TRBJ2-6; possible D gene TRBD2, 6 bases. CDR1 and CDR2 (germline): DFQATT, SNEGSKA (reference sequence). The CDR3 covers 15 residues. V gave up 5 bases and J gave up 2 bases, with 13 bases separating them. The CDR3, as DNA: TGCAGTGCTGGTCCCTCGGGGGCTGGGGCCAACGTCCTGACTTTC. Translating gives CSAGPSGAGANVLTF.

CDR3 nucleotides: TGTGCCAGCAGCCAATCCCCGTTTACTAGCGGGAGATCCAACGAGCAGTACTTC. Translated, it gives CASSQSPFTSGRSNEQYF. The rearrangement uses TRBV16 and TRBJ2-7; 11 positions agree with TRBD2. The CDR3 is 18 amino acids. Looked up from germline, CDR1 is KGHSY and CDR2 is FQNENV. J gave up 5 bases and V 0 bases, and 12 bases lay outside the gene matches.

This clonotype was observed a few times. V usage is TRBV5-1 and J usage is TRBJ1-4; possible D gene TRBD1, 5 bases. The V gene's germline CDR1 is SGHRS and CDR2 YFSETQ. This CDR3 has 14 residues. The V end lost 0 bases, the J end lost 7 bases, and 10 bases lay between the germline ends. CDR3 in amino acids: CASSLDSGTEKLFF. CDR3 sequence (DNA): TGCGCCAGCAGCTTGGACTCAGGGACTGAAAAACTGTTTTTT.

In this sample, this clonotype turned up many times. The chain joins TRBV28 to TRBJ2-7; D not resolved. Trimming cost V 5 bases and J 4 bases, with 9 bases left between them. The length of the CDR3 is 12 residues. Germline V lookup: CDR1 MDHEN, CDR2 SYDVKM. The CDR3 coding sequence is TGTGCCAGCAGTCTGATAATGTACGAGCAGTACTTC. Translated: CASSLIMYEQYF.

This clonotype appeared many times. The chain employs TRBV29-1 and TRBJ2-5; D may be TRBD2 (5 bases). Germline CDR1 reads SQVTM; CDR2 reads ANQGSEA. This CDR3 contains 13 residues. The V gene lost 3 bases and the J gene lost 4 bases, with 12 bases spanning the gap. The CDR3 DNA reads as TGCAGCGTTGATCCCGGAGAGGGAGAGACCCAGTACTTC. Translating gives CSVDPGEGETQYF.

This clonotype came up many times. The chain links TRBV9 to TRBJ1-2, with TRBD1 matching over 7 bases. The germline gives CDR1 SGDLS, CDR2 YYNGEE. The CDR3 contains 14 residues. Trimming cost V 3 bases and J 5 bases; bases outside gene matches: 7. The CDR3 protein is CASSAQQGRYGYTF. CDR3 nucleotide sequence: TGTGCCAGCAGCGCTCAACAGGGGAGGTATGGCTACACCTTC.

This clonotype appeared many times. The chain uses TRBV7-2 and TRBJ2-7; 7 bases agree with TRBD2. CDR1 is SGHTA, CDR2 FQGNSA, per germline. V lost 3 bases and J lost 3; bases outside the gene matches: 5. This CDR3 region has 14 residues. This chain's CDR3 is CASSFFGGSYEQYF. The CDR3 region has the DNA TGTGCCAGCAGCTTTTTCGGGGGGAGCTACGAGCAGTACTTC. The whole variable domain, filled in from reference TRBV7-2 and TRBJ2-7, reads GAGVSQSPSNKVTEKGKDVELRCDPISGHTALYWYRQSLGQGLEFLIYFQGNSAPDKSGLPSDRFSAERTGGSVSTLTIQRTQQEDSAVYLCASSFFGGSYEQYFGPGTRLTVT.